The rows below give T cell receptor beta chains drawn from one sample of a study of T-cell reconstitution after alpha-beta-depleted transplantation in children. TCRdb processed the PCR reads anew with MiXCR; each CDR3 protein has one entry. The data contain almost 250,000 distinct CDR3 sequences, around 25% of them singletons. Material: PBMCs, obtained before TCRalphabeta/CD19-depleted stem cell transplant. The receptors shown here come from a girl under 10 years old with Fanconi anemia, due to receive a stem cell transplant. CDR3s include the opening cysteine and the closing phenylalanine or tryptophan. D genes are given only for firm matches. A row's size may be missing; if present it is once, few, many or a size class.

v_gene	d_gene	abundance	j_gene	CDR3aa	CDR3nt
TRBV20-1	.	.	TRBJ1-5	CSARGTLRQPQHF	TGCAGTGCCCGAGGGACCCTGAGGCAGCCCCAGCATTTT
TRBV29-1	.	many	TRBJ2-2	CSVEDKRIGELFF	TGCAGCGTTGAAGATAAACGTATCGGGGAGCTGTTTTTT
TRBV12-3/TRBV12-4	.	many	TRBJ1-3	CASSPLWGLGNTIYF	TGTGCCAGCAGTCCCCTCTGGGGTCTCGGAAACACCATATATTTT
TRBV20-1	TRBD2	many	TRBJ2-1	CSAWTSPVYNEQFF	TGCAGTGCCTGGACTAGCCCCGTTTACAATGAGCAGTTCTTC
TRBV25-1	.	.	TRBJ2-7	CASSGTGTTSYEQYF	TGTGCCAGCAGCGGGACCGGGACAACCTCCTACGAGCAGTACTTC
TRBV20-1	TRBD1	many	TRBJ1-1	CSARVAWGQGASITEAFF	TGCAGTGCTAGAGTGGCATGGGGACAGGGGGCCTCGATAACTGAAGCTTTCTTT
TRBV29-1	.	many	TRBJ2-4	CSVEDGRDGKNIQYF	TGCAGCGTTGAAGATGGCAGGGACGGCAAAAACATTCAGTACTTC
TRBV29-1	.	.	TRBJ2-7	CSVGGVTSYEQYF	TGCAGCGTTGGTGGGGTAACAAGCTACGAGCAGTACTTC
TRBV5-1	.	many	TRBJ1-2	CASSLGETYGYTF	TGCGCCAGCAGCTTGGGCGAAACCTATGGCTACACCTTC
TRBV27	TRBD2	.	TRBJ2-7	CASSFRGGNYEQYF	TGTGCCAGCAGTTTTCGGGGGGGGAACTACGAGCAGTACTTC
TRBV20-1	.	few	TRBJ1-6	CSAADSIDRTYNSPLHF	TGCAGTGCCGCAGATTCCATCGACAGGACCTATAATTCACCCCTCCACTTT
TRBV5-1	TRBD1	few	TRBJ2-1	CASSLGGQGTYNEQFF	TGCGCCAGCAGCCTGGGTGGACAGGGTACCTACAATGAGCAGTTCTTC
TRBV9	.	many	TRBJ2-7	CASSVGAGEFYEQYF	TGTGCCAGCAGCGTAGGGGCAGGGGAATTCTACGAGCAGTACTTC
TRBV6-5	TRBD2	.	TRBJ2-5	CASSYGWEGPDTQYF	TGTGCCAGCAGTTACGGGTGGGAGGGCCCAGATACCCAGTACTTC
TRBV28	TRBD1	many	TRBJ2-5	CASTRLRDRGDETQYF	TGTGCCAGCACCCGTCTCCGGGACAGGGGCGATGAGACCCAGTACTTC
TRBV12-3/TRBV12-4	TRBD2	many	TRBJ2-5	CASSASSGRKTQYF	TGTGCCAGCAGTGCCTCTAGCGGTAGGAAGACCCAGTACTTC
TRBV20-1	.	many	TRBJ2-1	CSARDQSVSYNEQFF	TGCAGTGCTAGAGATCAGTCTGTCTCCTACAATGAGCAGTTCTTC
TRBV29-1	TRBD1	.	TRBJ1-4	CSVQYEGQGAEKLFF	TGCAGCGTTCAATACGAGGGGCAGGGGGCTGAAAAACTGTTTTTT
TRBV10-3	.	many	TRBJ2-3	CAINRGSTDTQYF	TGTGCCATCAATCGCGGCTCCACAGATACGCAGTATTTT
TRBV13	.	few	TRBJ2-1	CASTNPGYNEQFF	TGTGCCAGCACCAACCCGGGGTACAATGAGCAGTTCTTC
TRBV5-1	.	.	TRBJ2-5	CATGLRGVQETQYF	TGCGCCACCGGACTTAGGGGGGTCCAAGAGACCCAGTACTTC
TRBV4-2	TRBD2	.	TRBJ2-3	CASSHKAGEVTDTQYF	TGTGCCAGCAGCCACAAAGCGGGGGAAGTCACAGATACGCAGTATTTT
TRBV4-1	.	.	TRBJ2-2	CASSSRVALGELFF	TGCGCCAGCAGCAGTAGAGTAGCTCTTGGGGAGCTGTTTTTT
TRBV7-2	.	few	TRBJ2-7	CASSFRGAYEQYF	TGTGCCAGCAGCTTCAGGGGGGCCTACGAGCAGTACTTC
TRBV7-6	TRBD1	few	TRBJ2-1	CASSFDGDRGHRNEQFF	TGTGCCAGCAGCTTCGACGGGGACAGGGGGCATAGGAATGAGCAGTTCTTC
TRBV12-5	TRBD1	many	TRBJ2-1	CASGFGQGEQFF	TGTGCTAGTGGTTTCGGACAGGGAGAGCAGTTCTTC
TRBV29-1	TRBD1	few	TRBJ2-5	CSGRGLFQETQYF	TGCAGCGGCAGGGGGCTATTTCAAGAGACCCAGTACTTC
TRBV7-3	TRBD1	.	TRBJ1-2	CASSQGTGWSGVYGYTF	TGTGCCAGCAGCCAAGGGACAGGGTGGTCCGGCGTATATGGCTACACCTTC
TRBV20-1	TRBD2	many	TRBJ2-7	CSASPFSGRANYEQYF	TGCAGTGCCAGCCCTTTTAGCGGGAGGGCTAACTACGAGCAGTACTTC
TRBV20-1	TRBD1	many	TRBJ2-5	CSGDRGQFRETQYF	TGCAGCGGGGACAGGGGGCAGTTCAGGGAGACCCAGTACTTC
TRBV6-5	.	many	TRBJ2-2	CASSYGLATNTGELFF	TGTGCCAGCAGTTACGGGCTAGCGACGAACACCGGGGAGCTGTTTTTT
TRBV15	TRBD2	many	TRBJ2-2	CATSRDSGGAGELFF	TGTGCCACCAGCAGAGATAGCGGGGGGGCCGGGGAGCTGTTTTTT
TRBV20-1	TRBD2	many	TRBJ2-3	CSGSLAGGPSDTQYF	TGCAGTGGCTCACTAGCGGGGGGGCCTTCAGATACGCAGTATTTT
TRBV4-2	.	many	TRBJ2-7	CASSQVRDPSYEQYF	TGTGCCAGCAGCCAAGTGAGGGATCCCTCCTACGAGCAGTACTTC
TRBV6-1	TRBD2	.	TRBJ2-1	CASSRSSGGYNEQFF	TGTGCCAGCAGTCGCTCTAGCGGGGGCTACAATGAGCAGTTCTTC
TRBV11-1	TRBD1	.	TRBJ2-7	CASSGNIDRDEQYF	TGTGCCAGCAGCGGAAACATAGACAGGGACGAGCAGTACTTC
TRBV7-3	TRBD2	.	TRBJ2-1	CASSLISGGSYNEQFF	TGTGCCAGCAGCTTAATTAGCGGGGGGTCCTACAATGAGCAGTTCTTC
TRBV7-2	TRBD2	many	TRBJ2-1	CASSLGTGTSGRNEQFF	TGTGCCAGCAGCTTGGGTACCGGGACTAGCGGGAGGAATGAGCAGTTCTTC
TRBV29-1	.	many	TRBJ2-7	CSVATGSSYEQYF	TGCAGCGTTGCGACAGGCAGCTCCTACGAGCAGTACTTC
TRBV10-3	.	.	TRBJ2-5	CAISGGSFVETQYF	TGTGCCATCAGTGGGGGTAGCTTCGTAGAGACCCAGTACTTC
TRBV5-1	.	many	TRBJ2-1	CASSGILRGHYYNEQFF	TGCGCCAGCAGCGGAATCCTCAGGGGACATTACTACAATGAGCAGTTCTTC